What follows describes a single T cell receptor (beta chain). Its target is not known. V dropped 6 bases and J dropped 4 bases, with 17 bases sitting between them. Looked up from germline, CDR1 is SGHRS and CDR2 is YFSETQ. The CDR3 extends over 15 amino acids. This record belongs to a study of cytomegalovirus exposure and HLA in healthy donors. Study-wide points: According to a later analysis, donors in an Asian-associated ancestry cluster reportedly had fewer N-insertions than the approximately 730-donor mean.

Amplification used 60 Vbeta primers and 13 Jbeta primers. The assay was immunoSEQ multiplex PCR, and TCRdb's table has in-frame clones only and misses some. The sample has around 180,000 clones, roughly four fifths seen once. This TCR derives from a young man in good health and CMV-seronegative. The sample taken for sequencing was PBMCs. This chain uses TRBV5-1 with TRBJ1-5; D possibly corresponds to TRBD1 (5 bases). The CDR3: CASTVDGAENQPQHF. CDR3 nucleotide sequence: TGCGCCAGCACCGTTGATGGGGCAGAGAATCAGCCCCAGCATTTT.